A selection of T cell receptor beta chains follows, all from one sample in a study of tumor-infiltrating lymphocytes in primary liver carcinoma. One entry per CDR3 protein results from TCRdb running MiXCR on the multiplex PCR reads. The top ten hold under 20% of the sample, which has under 45,000 distinct CDR3 sequences, 74% seen once. Material for sequencing was liver tumor tissue from sampling region 4. These receptors were obtained from a man aged 35-49 years with primary liver carcinoma and hepatitis B virus infection. CDR3s include the opening cysteine and the closing phenylalanine or tryptophan. The order of the fields is V gene, CDR3 length, J gene, CDR3 protein.

>TRBV29-1|14|TRBJ1-2
CSVEVDGPGIGYTF
>TRBV6-5|13|TRBJ2-7
CASRGTGDYEQYF
>TRBV10-2|16|TRBJ2-1
CASGDLSRLADNEQFF
>TRBV4-2|15|NA
CASSQDWTTGGEQYF
>TRBV7-9|15|TRBJ1-2
CASSPSVGASRGYTF
>TRBV20-1|15|TRBJ2-2
CSAREVHADTGELFF
>TRBV11-2|15|TRBJ2-3
CVSSFGRLAGDMQYF
>TRBV6-6|13|TRBJ2-7
CTSTPGLSYEQYF
>TRBV6-2/TRBV6-3|16|TRBJ2-1
CASTDPLAGDRNDQFF
>TRBV12-3/TRBV12-4|14|TRBJ1-3
CANSSGGTGDTIYF
>TRBV5-5|15|TRBJ1-1
CVSSHECGRYTEAFF
>TRBV6-2/TRBV6-3|14|TRBJ2-4
CANSHGLGKNIQYF
>TRBV4-1|13|TRBJ2-6
CASSQVGTNVLSF
>TRBV11-2|17|TRBJ2-4
CASSLATSGIAKNIQYF
>TRBV11-2|15|TRBJ1-6
CASSSRQRNNLPLHF
>TRBV6-2/TRBV6-3|13|TRBJ2-5
CASSSRLASTQYF
>TRBV5-1|15|TRBJ1-1
CDSSTGTGGSTEAFF
>TRBV6-1|15|TRBJ1-5
CASSASIGSNQPKHF
>TRBV11-2|13|TRBJ2-3
CTSSFPGPDTEYF
>TRBV11-2|15|TRBJ2-7
CASSLRWIGKNEQYF
>TRBV7-9|15|TRBJ2-2
CASSAGTGMVGEPFF
>TRBV7-8|11|TRBJ2-5
CASNPGKTQYF
>TRBV11-1|18|TRBJ2-1
CASSLIPGTLGSYIEQFF
>TRBV5-5|14|TRBJ1-5
CASSLGVMDQPQHF
>TRBV19|13|TRBJ1-5
CASSSGFDQPQHF
>TRBV12-3/TRBV12-4|14|TRBJ1-2
CANIPGQENYVYTF
>TRBV5-1|18|TRBJ2-7
CASSFRTSVTEGSYEEYF
>TRBV29-1|16|TRBJ2-1
CCVQRPTWVTGNEQFF
>TRBV5-4|19|TRBJ2-2
CASGDPGLSGFANTGELFF
>TRBV28|15|TRBJ2-7
CVSSLWDGNMVEQYF
>TRBV29-1|15|TRBJ2-2
CNVGTSAANAGELFF
>TRBV6-5|16|TRBJ2-1
CASSSRRAEIYNEQSF
>TRBV11-2|14|TRBJ1-4
CAGSLDLGGLKLFF
>TRBV12-3/TRBV12-4|14|TRBJ1-1
CASSSLDANTEAFF
>TRBV6-6|17|TRBJ1-5
CVSSLHLDDRFNRPQHF
>TRBV11-2|17|TRBJ1-1
CASSPRLGRRRRTEAFF
>TRBV29-1|13|NA
CSSSADGQETQYF
>TRBV4-3|14|TRBJ2-2
CTSSQDRTVGELFF
>TRBV11-3|16|TRBJ2-3
CASCGSPAGGVGTQYF
>TRBV5-1|13|TRBJ1-1
CASNLEPSGSTFF
>TRBV30|11|TRBJ1-2
CALSGTYGYTF
>TRBV28|13|TRBJ1-2
CASNFAQSYAYTF
>TRBV28|15|TRBJ2-4
CTTLPVGGGVNIQYF
>TRBV28|17|TRBJ2-4
CASSLVHGFGAKNIQYF
>TRBV29-1|12|TRBJ1-1
CSVSQGRAEAFF
>TRBV28|14|TRBJ2-7
CAGPVGTSTHEQYF
>TRBV29-1|13|TRBJ2-1
CSGTCGKHYELFF
>TRBV11-2|12|TRBJ2-7
CASSLSGFKQYF
>TRBV19|14|TRBJ1-4
CASHDSTTNEKLFF
>TRBV28|14|TRBJ2-1
CASSPPDYYNEQLF
>TRBV11-2|14|TRBJ2-7
CARNLDGQAYEQYF
>TRBV29-1|11|TRBJ1-2
CSVTGHGGYTF
>TRBV29-1|15|TRBJ1-1
CSAPVGAGGNTDAFF